Following are 30 T cell receptor beta chains from one sample sequenced in a study of blood T cell repertoires in COVID-19. Produced via immunoSEQ multiplex PCR; TCRdb's table is partial and in-frame only. The table has 210,000 or so clones, about four fifths seen once. The sequenced sample was PBMCs or T cells enriched from blood (not recorded which). Receptor source: a man in his fifties or sixties who had recovered from COVID-19.

V and J are TRBV18 and TRBJ1-6; perhaps TRBD1 as D (5 bases). The V end lost 4 bases, the J end lost 8 bases, and 12 bases lay between the germline ends. The CDR3 runs to 14 residues. CDR1 is KGHSH and CDR2 is LQKENI in the germline V gene. The CDR3 DNA reads TGTGCCAGCTCACAAACAGGCCGTGATTCACCCCTCCACTTT. It codes for CASSQTGRDSPLHF. Full variable domain (missing parts from reference TRBV18 and TRBJ1-6): NAGVMQNPRHLVRRRGQEARLRCSPMKGHSHVYWYRQLPEEGLKFMVYLQKENIIDESGMPKERFSAEFPKEGPSILRIQQVVRGDSAAYFCASSQTGRDSPLHFGNGTRLTVT.

The chain uses TRBV11-3 and TRBJ1-2; D gene ambiguous. CDR1 and CDR2 from the germline V gene are SGHNT and YENEEA. V was trimmed by 1 base and J by 5 bases, leaving 14 bases between them. This CDR3 is built from 15 residues. The CDR3: CASSLGTDELYGYTF. As DNA, the CDR3 is TGTGCCAGCAGCTTAGGTACGGATGAACTATATGGCTACACCTTC.

The genes are TRBV18 and TRBJ1-2; D not certain. The CDR3 is made up of 15 amino acids. CDR1 is KGHSH and CDR2 is LQKENI in the germline V gene. V was shortened by 8 bases and J by 7 bases, with 23 bases between the two germline ends. CDR3 DNA: TGTGCCAGCACCGAATCCGGGAAAGATTTTGGTGGCTACACCTTC. Protein sequence: CASTESGKDFGGYTF. The entire variable domain, with the rest obtained from reference TRBV18 and TRBJ1-2, is as follows: NAGVMQNPRHLVRRRGQEARLRCSPMKGHSHVYWYRQLPEEGLKFMVYLQKENIIDESGMPKERFSAEFPKEGPSILRIQQVVRGDSAAYFCASTESGKDFGGYTFGSGTRLTVV.

The chain recombines TRBV27 with TRBJ1-1; D gene uncertain. The length of the CDR3 is 15 residues. V was trimmed by 0 bases and J by 1 base, leaving 9 bases between them. In germline, CDR1 is MNHEY, CDR2 SMNVEV (reference sequence). The CDR3 region is CASSLSPRKNTEAFF. In DNA form, the CDR3 reads TGTGCCAGCAGTTTATCTCCCAGGAAGAACACTGAAGCTTTCTTT.

This clone was detected once. The rearrangement links TRBV7-9 to TRBJ2-2; the D gene is possibly TRBD1 (6 bases). The CDR3 sequence is 16 residues long. V gave up 4 bases and J gave up 0 bases, with 12 bases separating them. CDR1 SEHNR and CDR2 FQNEAQ come from the germline V gene (reference sequence). CDR3 sequence: CASSSPGQPNTGELFF. In DNA form, the CDR3 reads TGTGCCAGCAGCTCCCCGGGACAACCGAACACCGGGGAGCTGTTTTTT.

The genes are TRBV11-3 and TRBJ1-1; D remains ambiguous. The CDR3 has 11 residues. The germline gives CDR1 SGHNT, CDR2 YENEEA. V was clipped by 5 bases and J by 8 bases, with 9 bases between them. The CDR3 nucleotides are TGTGCCAGCAGCCCCGGGAGGGAAGCTTTCTTT. Its translation is CASSPGREAFF.

The genes are TRBV2 and TRBJ1-2, with a tentative D call TRBD1 (5 bases). Germline loops: CDR1 SNHLY, CDR2 FYNNEI. Trimming cost V 4 bases and J 8 bases, with 20 bases left between them. The CDR3 is 15 residues long. The DNA of the CDR3 is TGTGCCAGCAGTGCAGGGACTTATGTTAGAGGGGGCTACACCTTC. Its protein is CASSAGTYVRGGYTF.

The chain joins TRBV2 to TRBJ1-1; the D gene is possibly TRBD1 (6 bases). The CDR3 contains 13 residues. V lost 6 bases and J lost 2, with 10 bases in between. Germline V lookup: CDR1 SNHLY, CDR2 FYNNEI. The CDR3 sequence: CASRAQGNTEAFF. CDR3 nucleotides: TGTGCCAGCAGGGCACAGGGAAACACTGAAGCTTTCTTT.

This clone occurred once. This chain connects TRBV2 to TRBJ1-5, with TRBD1 as a possible D gene (5 bases). The CDR3 runs to 14 residues. CDR1 and CDR2 from the germline V gene are SNHLY and FYNNEI. Trimming cost V 1 base and J 4 bases, with 8 bases left between them. The CDR3 DNA follows: TGTGCCAGCAGTGAAGTGGACACGAATCAGCCCCAGCATTTT. Encoded protein: CASSEVDTNQPQHF.

The chain employs TRBV10-3 and TRBJ2-2; D perhaps matches TRBD1 (6 bases). Germline V gene data show CDR1 as ENHRY and CDR2 as SYGVKD. The CDR3 covers 15 residues. With 3 bases removed from V and 4 bases from J, the gap between germline ends came to 12 bases. CDR3 sequence (DNA): TGTGCCATCAGTGAAATTGGGGGCCCCACCGGGGAGCTGTTTTTT. Protein product: CAISEIGGPTGELFF.

V gene TRBV24-1 combines with J gene TRBJ1-2; possible D gene TRBD1, 5 bases. CDR3 size: 12 residues. Trimming pared 3 bases from V and 9 bases from J, leaving 10 bases between. Germline lookup yields CDR1 KGHDR and CDR2 SFDVKD. The CDR3 DNA follows: TGTGCCACCAGTGATAACGACAGAAGCTACACCTTC. It is translated as CATSDNDRSYTF.

The genes are TRBV7-2 and TRBJ1-5, with 11 bases that match TRBD1. Germline-derived CDR1 and CDR2 are SGHTA and FQGNSA. The V gene end was trimmed by 1 base and the J gene end by 6 bases; junction bases not matched to a gene: 5. This CDR3 has 16 residues. CDR3 nucleotide sequence: TGTGCCAGCAGCTTAGGTGGACAGGGGGCCGGTCAGCCCCAGCATTTT. Residues: CASSLGGQGAGQPQHF. Full variable domain (outside the CDR3, taken from reference TRBV7-2 and TRBJ1-5): GAGVSQSPSNKVTEKGKDVELRCDPISGHTALYWYRQSLGQGLEFLIYFQGNSAPDKSGLPSDRFSAERTGGSVSTLTIQRTQQEDSAVYLCASSLGGQGAGQPQHFGDGTRLSIL.

J is TRBJ1-1 and V is TRBV5-8; D not certain. The germline gives CDR1 SGHTS, CDR2 YDEGEE. V was trimmed by 7 bases and J by 4 bases, leaving 23 bases between them. The CDR3 contains 16 residues. CDR3 loop: CASQPPAETLGTEAFF. In nucleotides, the CDR3 is TGTGCCAGCCAACCCCCGGCGGAAACTTTGGGCACTGAAGCTTTCTTT. The full variable domain, completed using reference TRBV5-8 and TRBJ1-1, is EAGVTQSPTHLIKTRGQQATLRCSPISGHTSVYWYQQALGLGLQFLLWYDEGEERNRGNFPPRFSGRQFPNYSSELNVNALELEDSALYLCASQPPAETLGTEAFFGQGTRLTVV.

This chain connects TRBV30 to TRBJ1-1; TRBD1 might be the D (6 bases). V was trimmed by 5 bases and J by 9 bases, leaving 19 bases between them. This CDR3 region has 13 residues. Germline V gene lookup returns CDR1 GTSNPN and CDR2 SVGIG (reference sequence). The CDR3 loop is CAWRPGGAGKAFF. The CDR3 DNA follows: TGTGCCTGGCGCCCCGGGGGGGCAGGGAAAGCTTTCTTT.

The rearrangement uses TRBV19 and TRBJ1-6; 8 bases agree with TRBD1. The CDR3 runs to 15 residues. Germline CDR1 and CDR2: LNHDA and SQIVND (reference sequence). Trimming at V came to 1 base and at J to 7 bases, leaving 3 bases not matched to a gene. CDR3 region: CASSIVRTGNSPLHF. DNA of the CDR3: TGTGCCAGTAGTATAGTGCGGACAGGGAATTCACCCCTCCACTTT.

The CDR3 region is CASSVEGQDYGYTF. Here the CDR3 DNA reads TGCGCCAGCAGCGTGGAGGGACAAGACTATGGCTACACCTTC. The chain combines TRBV5-1 with TRBJ1-2, with D possibly matching TRBD1 (6 bases). V shed 4 bases and J shed 3 bases, with 13 bases lying between them. CDR3 length equals 14 residues. The V gene's germline CDR1 is SGHRS and CDR2 YFSETQ. Full variable domain (remainder filled in from reference TRBV5-1 and TRBJ1-2): KAGVTQTPRYLIKTRGQQVTLSCSPISGHRSVSWYQQTPGQGLQFLFEYFSETQRNKGNFPGRFSGRQFSNSRSEMNVSTLELGDSALYLCASSVEGQDYGYTFGSGTRLTVV.

The V call is TRBV7-2, the J call TRBJ1-1, with a tentative D call TRBD1 (5 bases). The CDR3 runs 14 residues. V was trimmed by 3 bases and J by 3 bases, leaving 11 bases between them. Germline V gene lookup returns CDR1 SGHTA and CDR2 FQGNSA. The CDR3 nucleotides are TGTGCCAGCAGCTTCGACAGAACGTACACTGAAGCTTTCTTT. It codes for CASSFDRTYTEAFF.

The J gene is TRBJ2-1, the V gene TRBV6-6; 8 bases align to TRBD2. The trim removed 8 bases at V and 7 bases at J, leaving 7 bases unmatched. The germline gives CDR1 MNHNY, CDR2 SVGAGI (reference sequence). There are 13 residues in the CDR3. The CDR3: CASRGGGRNEQFF. In nucleotides, the CDR3 is TGTGCCAGCCGTGGCGGGGGGCGGAATGAGCAGTTCTTC.

The sample holds a few counts of this clone. V is TRBV11-2 and J is TRBJ2-7, with unresolved D. The CDR3 spans 11 residues. Deletions cut 7 bases from V and 4 bases from J, with 8 bases between. In germline, CDR1 is SGHAT, CDR2 FQNNGV. The CDR3 bases are TGTGCCAGCAACAACAAGTACGAGCAGTACTTC. Encoded protein: CASNNKYEQYF.

This clone came up once. The CDR3: CASSLLGGGNNEQFF. Here the CDR3 DNA reads TGTGCCAGCAGTTTATTAGGGGGGGGAAACAATGAGCAGTTCTTC. This chain links TRBV27 with TRBJ2-1; tentatively, D is TRBD2 (7 bases). CDR1 and CDR2 from the germline V gene are MNHEY and SMNVEV (reference sequence). CDR3 length: 15 residues. V lost 1 base, J lost 5 bases, and 12 bases lay in between.

This chain links TRBV29-1 with TRBJ2-2, with TRBD2 matching over 11 bases. This CDR3 contains 16 residues. Germline lookup yields CDR1 SQVTM and CDR2 ANQGSEA. The V segment lost 3 bases and the J segment 0 bases; nucleotides outside the gene matches: 3. The CDR3 loop is CSVEVAGGPNTGELFF. The CDR3 DNA sequence: TGCAGCGTTGAGGTAGCGGGGGGGCCGAACACCGGGGAGCTGTTTTTT.

The rearrangement links TRBV7-9 to TRBJ2-3; D remains unclear. Trimming removed 2 bases from V and 3 bases from J, with 12 bases in between. Germline CDR1 SEHNR, CDR2 FQNEAQ (reference sequence). The CDR3 has 15 residues. The CDR3 here is CASSLQVPETDTQYF. In DNA, the CDR3 is TGTGCCAGCAGCTTACAGGTCCCGGAAACAGATACGCAGTATTTT.

This clone was counted a single time. V and J are TRBV7-8 and TRBJ1-3; D might be TRBD1 (5 bases). The CDR3 runs 16 residues. Trimming stripped 5 bases from V and 1 base from J, with 15 bases between. The germline gives CDR1 SGHVS, CDR2 FQNEAQ. In nucleotides, the CDR3 is TGTGCCAGCAGCCCGACTGGGCACAGGTCTGGAAACACCATATATTTT. Protein product: CASSPTGHRSGNTIYF.

This rearrangement joins TRBV2 to TRBJ2-1; 14 bases are a match to TRBD2. Germline assignment: CDR1 SNHLY and CDR2 FYNNEI. The length of the CDR3 is 15 residues. Losses at the gene ends were 6 bases for V and 8 bases for J; bases not matched to a gene: 6. The CDR3 sequence is CASRGGTSGGYEQFF. CDR3 coding DNA: TGTGCCAGCAGAGGCGGGACTAGCGGGGGTTATGAGCAGTTCTTC.

CDR3 DNA sequence: TGTGCCAGCAGCGTCGGACAGGGCTATGGCTACACCTTC. Translating gives CASSVGQGYGYTF. V usage is TRBV6-5 and J usage is TRBJ1-2; 8 positions match TRBD1. Germline loops: CDR1 MNHEY, CDR2 SVGAGI. The CDR3 sequence is 13 residues long. J gave up 4 bases and V 6 bases, and 4 bases lay outside the gene matches.

V is TRBV5-1 and J is TRBJ2-5; TRBD2 matches at 7 bases. CDR3 length: 16 residues. The germline CDR1 and CDR2 sequences are SGHRS and YFSETQ. After removal of 4 bases from V and 2 bases from J, the junction contained 11 bases not matched to a gene. The CDR3 sequence: CASSTAPSGPQETQYF. DNA of the CDR3: TGCGCCAGCAGCACCGCTCCTAGCGGCCCACAAGAGACCCAGTACTTC.

The chain recombines TRBV19 with TRBJ1-1; 9 bases map to TRBD1. The CDR3 is 13 amino acids. The germline CDR1 and CDR2 sequences are LNHDA and SQIVND (reference sequence). Trimming took 5 bases from V and 4 from J; bases not matched to a gene: 2. The CDR3 spells CASSATGGTEAFF. CDR3 in DNA: TGTGCCAGTAGTGCGACAGGGGGCACTGAAGCTTTCTTT.

This clone was counted a single time. V is TRBV10-3 and J is TRBJ1-5, with TRBD1 matching over 9 bases. V dropped 7 bases and J dropped 3; count of bases not matched to a gene: 7. The CDR3 length is 15 residues. CDR1 is ENHRY, CDR2 SYGVKD, per germline. Here the CDR3 DNA reads TGTGCCATCAAACAAGACAGGGGGGACAATCAGCCCCAGCATTTT. Residues: CAIKQDRGDNQPQHF.

This clone was seen once. V usage is TRBV7-9 and J usage is TRBJ2-1; 10 bases fit TRBD2. J lost 6 bases, V lost 5 bases, and 7 bases had no gene match. The CDR3 runs to 15 residues. Germline V gene lookup returns CDR1 SEHNR and CDR2 FQNEAQ (reference sequence). The CDR3 here is CASSPRTSGSNEQFF. The CDR3 nucleotides are TGTGCCAGCAGCCCTCGGACTAGCGGCTCCAATGAGCAGTTCTTC.

This rearrangement joins TRBV5-8 to TRBJ1-2, with D perhaps TRBD1 (6 bases). The germline V gene encodes CDR1 SGHTS and CDR2 YDEGEE. The CDR3 covers 14 residues. The V and J ends lost 0 bases and 7 bases respectively, with 13 bases between them. DNA of the CDR3: TGTGCCAGCAGCTTGGGGGACAAGTCTTCTGGCTACACCTTC. Its protein product is CASSLGDKSSGYTF.